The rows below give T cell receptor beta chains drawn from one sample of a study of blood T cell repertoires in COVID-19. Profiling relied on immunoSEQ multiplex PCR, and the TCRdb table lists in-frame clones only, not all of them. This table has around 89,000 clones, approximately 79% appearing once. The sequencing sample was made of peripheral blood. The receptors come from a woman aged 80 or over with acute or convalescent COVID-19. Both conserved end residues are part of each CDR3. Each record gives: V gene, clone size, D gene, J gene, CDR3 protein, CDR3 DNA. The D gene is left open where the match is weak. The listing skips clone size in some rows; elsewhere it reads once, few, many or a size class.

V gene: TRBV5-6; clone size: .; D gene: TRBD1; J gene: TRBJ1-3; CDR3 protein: CASSGTALPYENTIYF; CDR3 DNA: TGTGCCAGCAGTGGGACAGCATTACCTTATGAAAACACCATATATTTT
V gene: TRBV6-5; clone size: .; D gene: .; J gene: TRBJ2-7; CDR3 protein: CASRPPGVYEQYF; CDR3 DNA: TGTGCCAGCAGACCCCCGGGAGTCTACGAGCAGTACTTC
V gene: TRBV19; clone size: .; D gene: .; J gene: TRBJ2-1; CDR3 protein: CASSIGASSYNEQFF; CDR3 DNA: TGTGCCAGTAGTATAGGGGCGAGCTCCTACAATGAGCAGTTCTTC
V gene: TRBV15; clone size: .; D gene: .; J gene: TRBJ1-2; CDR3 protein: CATSSPQGYYGYTF; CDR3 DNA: TGTGCCACCAGCAGCCCCCAGGGATACTATGGCTACACCTTC
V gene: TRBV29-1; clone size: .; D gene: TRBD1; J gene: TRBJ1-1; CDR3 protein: CSGSADRENTEAFF; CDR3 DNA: TGCAGCGGCTCGGCGGACAGGGAGAACACTGAAGCTTTCTTT
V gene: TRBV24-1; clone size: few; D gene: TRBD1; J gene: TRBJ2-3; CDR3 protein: CATSDPGTVTDTQYF; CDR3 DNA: TGTGCCACCAGTGACCCCGGGACAGTCACAGATACGCAGTATTTT
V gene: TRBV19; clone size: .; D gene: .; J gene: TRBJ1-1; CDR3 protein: CASSIEPGWDTEAFF; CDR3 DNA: TGTGCCAGTAGTATAGAACCGGGTTGGGACACTGAAGCTTTCTTT
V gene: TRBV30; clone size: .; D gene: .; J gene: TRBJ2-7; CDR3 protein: CACLAAEPYEQYF; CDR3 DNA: TGTGCCTGCCTTGCCGCCGAGCCCTACGAGCAGTACTTC
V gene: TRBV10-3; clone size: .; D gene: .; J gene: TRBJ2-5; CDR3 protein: CAISDRDKGQETQYF; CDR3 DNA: TGTGCCATCAGTGACCGGGACAAGGGGCAAGAGACCCAGTACTTC
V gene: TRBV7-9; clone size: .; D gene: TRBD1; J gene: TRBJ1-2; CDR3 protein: CASSSDRGQDYGYTF; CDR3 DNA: TGTGCCAGCAGCTCGGACAGGGGGCAGGACTATGGCTACACCTTC
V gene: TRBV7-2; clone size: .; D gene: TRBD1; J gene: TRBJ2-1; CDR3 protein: CASSLKGAGEQFF; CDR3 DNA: TGTGCCAGCAGCTTAAAGGGGGCAGGTGAGCAGTTCTTC
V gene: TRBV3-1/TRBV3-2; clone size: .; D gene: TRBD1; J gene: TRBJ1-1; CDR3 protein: CASSPTGGSNTEAFF; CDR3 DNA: TGTGCCAGCAGCCCTACAGGGGGTTCTAACACTGAAGCTTTCTTT
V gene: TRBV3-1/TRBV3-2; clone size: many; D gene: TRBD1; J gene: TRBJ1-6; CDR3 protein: CASSPPGQGNSPLHF; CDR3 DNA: TGTGCCAGCAGCCCCCCCGGACAGGGGAATTCACCCCTCCACTTT
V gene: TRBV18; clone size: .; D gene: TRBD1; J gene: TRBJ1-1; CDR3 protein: CASSPRLDRGRVETEAFF; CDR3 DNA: TGTGCCAGCTCACCCCGATTGGACAGGGGGCGAGTGGAAACTGAAGCTTTCTTT
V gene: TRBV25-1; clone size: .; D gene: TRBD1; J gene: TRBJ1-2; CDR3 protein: CASSESGQVFYGYTF; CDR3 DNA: TGTGCCAGCAGTGAATCGGGACAGGTCTTTTATGGCTACACCTTC
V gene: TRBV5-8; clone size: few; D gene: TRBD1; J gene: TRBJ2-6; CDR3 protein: CASSLKYRDRGRPEANVLTF; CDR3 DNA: TGTGCCAGCAGCCTTAAATACCGGGACAGGGGAAGGCCGGAGGCCAACGTCCTGACTTTC
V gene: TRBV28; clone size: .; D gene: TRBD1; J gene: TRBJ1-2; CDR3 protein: CASSRPGQTGLNYGYTF; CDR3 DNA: TGTGCCAGCAGTAGACCGGGACAGACCGGGTTAAACTATGGCTACACCTTC
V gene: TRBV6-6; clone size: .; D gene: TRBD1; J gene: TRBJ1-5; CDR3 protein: CASRQGQQPQHF; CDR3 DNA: TGTGCCAGCCGACAGGGACAACAGCCCCAGCATTTT
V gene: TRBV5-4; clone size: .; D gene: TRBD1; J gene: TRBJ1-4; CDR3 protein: CASSYRGQGILKLFF; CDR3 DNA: TGTGCCAGCAGCTATCGAGGACAGGGCATCTTAAAACTGTTTTTT
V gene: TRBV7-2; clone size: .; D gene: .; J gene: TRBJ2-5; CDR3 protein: CASSLGGEVQETQYF; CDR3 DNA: TGTGCCAGCAGCTTAGGTGGGGAGGTTCAAGAGACCCAGTACTTC
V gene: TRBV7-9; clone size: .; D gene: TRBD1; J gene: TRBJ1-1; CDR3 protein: CASSFDRDLPEAFF; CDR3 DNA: TGTGCCAGCAGCTTCGACAGGGATCTCCCTGAAGCTTTCTTT
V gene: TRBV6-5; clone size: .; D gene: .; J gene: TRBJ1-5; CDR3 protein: CASTPRQNQPQHF; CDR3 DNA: TGTGCCAGCACCCCTAGACAGAATCAGCCCCAGCATTTT
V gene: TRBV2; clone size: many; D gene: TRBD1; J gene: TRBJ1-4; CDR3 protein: CASRTDRVFEKLFF; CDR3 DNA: TGTGCCAGCAGGACGGACAGGGTATTCGAAAAACTGTTTTTT
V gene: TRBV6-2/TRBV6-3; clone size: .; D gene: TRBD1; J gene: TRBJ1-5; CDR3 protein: CASSYGDRSWEPQHF; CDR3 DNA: TGTGCCAGCAGTTACGGGGACAGGTCTTGGGAGCCCCAGCATTTT
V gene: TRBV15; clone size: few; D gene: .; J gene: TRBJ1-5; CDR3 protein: CATSRGEGGLGPQHF; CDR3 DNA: TGTGCCACCAGCAGAGGCGAGGGGGGGCTCGGGCCCCAGCATTTT
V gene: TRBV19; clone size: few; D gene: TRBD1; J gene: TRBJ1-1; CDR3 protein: CATRTGTGSAFF; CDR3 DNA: TGTGCCACCCGGACAGGGACTGGTTCAGCTTTCTTT
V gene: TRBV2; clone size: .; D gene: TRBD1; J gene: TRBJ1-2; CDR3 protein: CASSNSGTVYGYTF; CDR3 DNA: TGTGCCAGCAGTAATTCAGGGACAGTTTATGGCTACACCTTC
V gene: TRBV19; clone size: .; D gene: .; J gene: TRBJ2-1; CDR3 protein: CASSVRGRVIYNEQFF; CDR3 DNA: TGTGCCAGTAGTGTACGCGGCAGGGTTATCTACAATGAGCAGTTCTTC
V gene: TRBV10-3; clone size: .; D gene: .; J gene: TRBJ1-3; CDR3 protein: CAISEQGAPGNTIYF; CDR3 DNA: TGTGCCATCAGTGAGCAGGGCGCGCCAGGAAACACCATATATTTT
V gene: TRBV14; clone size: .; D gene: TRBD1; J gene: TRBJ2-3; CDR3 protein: CASSQTGQALTDTQYF; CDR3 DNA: TGTGCCAGCAGCCAAACGGGACAGGCCCTCACAGATACGCAGTATTTT
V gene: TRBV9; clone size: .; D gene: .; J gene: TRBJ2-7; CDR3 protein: CASSPLGSSYEQYF; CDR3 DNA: TGTGCCAGCAGCCCACTAGGAAGCTCCTACGAGCAGTACTTC
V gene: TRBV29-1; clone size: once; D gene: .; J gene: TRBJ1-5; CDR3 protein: CSVQPLRFKGGQPQHF; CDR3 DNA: TGCAGCGTTCAACCCTTAAGGTTCAAAGGGGGACAGCCCCAGCATTTT
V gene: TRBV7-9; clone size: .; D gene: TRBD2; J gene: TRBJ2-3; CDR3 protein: CASSWAGGIADTQYF; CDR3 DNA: TGTGCCAGCAGCTGGGCGGGGGGTATCGCAGATACGCAGTATTTT
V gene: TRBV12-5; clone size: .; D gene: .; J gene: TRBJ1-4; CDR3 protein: CASGLVPRQGEEKLFF; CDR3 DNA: TGTGCTAGTGGTTTGGTACCGAGGCAGGGTGAAGAAAAACTGTTTTTT
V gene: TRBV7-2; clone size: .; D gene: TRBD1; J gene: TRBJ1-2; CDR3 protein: CASSPGQGNYGYTF; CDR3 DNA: TGTGCCAGCAGTCCCGGACAGGGAAACTATGGCTACACCTTC
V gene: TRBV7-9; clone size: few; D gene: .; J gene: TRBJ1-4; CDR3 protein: CASSKRAGSNEKLFF; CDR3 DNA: TGTGCCAGCAGCAAAAGGGCGGGTTCTAATGAAAAACTGTTTTTT
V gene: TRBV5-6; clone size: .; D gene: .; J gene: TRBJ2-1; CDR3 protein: CASSLTGQIYNEQFF; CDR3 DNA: TGTGCCAGCAGCTTAACTGGGCAAATATACAATGAGCAGTTCTTC
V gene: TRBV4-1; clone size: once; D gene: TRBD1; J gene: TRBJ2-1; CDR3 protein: CASSPRTGTDVPQFF; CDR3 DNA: TGCGCCAGCAGCCCTCGGACAGGGACTGATGTTCCCCAGTTCTTC
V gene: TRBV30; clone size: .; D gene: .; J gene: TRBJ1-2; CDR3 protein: CAWSVRGALYGYTF; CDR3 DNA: TGTGCCTGGAGTGTTCGGGGGGCCCTCTATGGCTACACCTTC
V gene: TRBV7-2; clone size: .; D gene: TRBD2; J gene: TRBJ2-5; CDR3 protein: CASSYKKTSGQETQYF; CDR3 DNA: TGTGCCAGCAGCTACAAGAAGACTAGCGGACAAGAGACCCAGTACTTC
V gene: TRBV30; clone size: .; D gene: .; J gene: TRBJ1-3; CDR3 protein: CAWSHLLPISGNTIYF; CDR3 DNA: TGTGCCTGGAGCCACCTCCTACCCATCTCTGGAAACACCATATATTTT
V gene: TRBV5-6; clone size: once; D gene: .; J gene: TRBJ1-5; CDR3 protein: CASSLAPGNSNQPQHF; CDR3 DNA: TGTGCCAGCAGCTTGGCGCCGGGAAATAGCAATCAGCCCCAGCATTTT
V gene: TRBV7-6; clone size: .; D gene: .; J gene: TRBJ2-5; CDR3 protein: CASSLGVVGGQETQYF; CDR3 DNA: TGTGCCAGCAGCTTAGGAGTGGTTGGGGGGCAAGAGACCCAGTACTTC
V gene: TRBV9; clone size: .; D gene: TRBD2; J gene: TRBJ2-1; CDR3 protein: CASSVEPPGAGGPNEQFF; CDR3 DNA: TGTGCCAGCAGCGTAGAACCCCCAGGAGCGGGGGGTCCCAATGAGCAGTTCTTC
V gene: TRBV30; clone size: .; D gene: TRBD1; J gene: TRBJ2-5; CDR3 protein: CAWSDGDRGTETQYF; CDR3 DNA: TGTGCCTGGAGCGACGGGGACAGGGGTACAGAGACCCAGTACTTC
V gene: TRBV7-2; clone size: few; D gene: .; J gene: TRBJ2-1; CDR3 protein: CASSLRGGYNEQFF; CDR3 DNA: TGTGCCAGCAGCTTGCGGGGCGGCTACAATGAGCAGTTCTTC
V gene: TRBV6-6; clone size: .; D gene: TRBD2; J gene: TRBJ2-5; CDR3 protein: CASSPPWGGLKETQYF; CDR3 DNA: TGTGCCAGCAGCCCCCCCTGGGGGGGACTTAAGGAGACCCAGTACTTC
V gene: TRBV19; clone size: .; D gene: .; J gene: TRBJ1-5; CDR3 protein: CASSIDRVRSQPQHF; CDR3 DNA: TGTGCCAGTAGTATAGACAGGGTGCGGTCTCAGCCCCAGCATTTT
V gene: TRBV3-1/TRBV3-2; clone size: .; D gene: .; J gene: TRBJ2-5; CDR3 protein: CASSQGLGVETQYF; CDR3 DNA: TGTGCCAGCAGCCAAGGACTAGGAGTGGAGACCCAGTACTTC
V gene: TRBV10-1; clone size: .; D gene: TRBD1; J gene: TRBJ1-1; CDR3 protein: CASSGSSGDSPDLKYTEAFF; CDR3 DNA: TGCGCCAGCAGCGGGTCTTCGGGGGACAGTCCTGATTTAAAGTACACTGAAGCTTTCTTT
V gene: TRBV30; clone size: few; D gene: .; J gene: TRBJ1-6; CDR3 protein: CAWSVSESPLHF; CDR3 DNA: TGTGCCTGGAGTGTCTCCGAGTCACCCCTCCACTTT
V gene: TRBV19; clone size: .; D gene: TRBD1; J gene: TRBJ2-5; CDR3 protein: CASSIRWTGAETQYF; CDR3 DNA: TGTGCCAGTAGTATACGGTGGACAGGGGCGGAGACCCAGTACTTC
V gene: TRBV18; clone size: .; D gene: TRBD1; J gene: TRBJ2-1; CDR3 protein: CASSWKGQGNYNEQFF; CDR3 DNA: TGTGCCAGCTCATGGAAGGGACAGGGGAACTACAATGAGCAGTTCTTC
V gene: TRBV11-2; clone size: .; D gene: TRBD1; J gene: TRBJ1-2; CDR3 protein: CASSPWTGGNYGYTF; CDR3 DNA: TGTGCCAGCAGCCCGTGGACAGGGGGGAACTATGGCTACACCTTC